The TCR beta chain described here comes from a study of blood T cell repertoires in COVID-19 (dated by TCRdb to between 2020 and 2021). Regarding the complete study: The collaborator samples originated in the United States, Italy and Spain and spanned the acute and convalescent phases of COVID-19. The material from the prospective study consisted of cDNA or gDNA derived from T cells, B-cell-depleted T cells, or PBMCs. The dataset comprised deeply sampled blood TCRbeta repertoires from subjects exposed to, actively infected with, or recovered from COVID-19. The repertoires were made available in a free public database intended to serve as a resource for research on the immune response to SARS-CoV-2. The samples were drawn from the first 160 participants of the ongoing ImmuneRACE study and from some 1,300 subjects provided by 6 global collaborators. Nearly every sample came with metadata listing a de-identified subject ID, COVID-19 status, age in years and sex. HLA class I and class II types, where available, came from metadata supplied by the sample provider rather than from assay-based typing.

The CDR3 spans 15 residues, from the cysteine through the phenylalanine. Only the CDR3 region is kept as DNA, spanning 45 bases read in frame from base 1. V is trimmed back by 5 bases and J by 0 bases, and the junction contains 6 bases that no gene match accounts for. The germline V gene sets CDR1 to SGHRS and CDR2 to YFSETQ. The paper as a whole reports these results and caveats: The quantity of clinical and demographic metadata differed by source and by participant and was supplied without curation.

Of note for this clone: Its antigen specificity is not known. Base qualities are missing; no much larger clone stands one base away.

Participants in the prospective study were enrolled through a virtual design, were aged roughly 18 to 100 years, and lived in fewer than 30 United States geographic areas. Cohort assignment in the prospective study relied on participant-reported clinical history from a screening survey and a study questionnaire. For ImmuneRACE Cohort 3, a participant was defined as recovered based on two consecutive negative NP/OP PCR tests, clearance by a healthcare professional, or resolution of symptoms. Mobile phlebotomists in the prospective study collected whole blood, serum and a nasopharyngeal or oropharyngeal swab from every participant. Participants in the prospective study had the option to provide additional blood draws and questionnaires over a roughly 2-month period. Before DNA extraction, prospective study blood samples were shipped either frozen or at room temperature. TCRbeta CDR3 regions were amplified from genomic DNA by means of the immunoSEQ Assay, a bias-controlled multiplex PCR. On the authors' methods: Within the assay, amplification of reference gene primers was used to estimate how many nucleated cells each sample contained. Sequence reads were collapsed and filtered to measure the absolute abundance of every unique TCRbeta CDR3 rearrangement. For each sample, productive Simpson clonality was calculated by taking the square root of Simpson's diversity index across productive rearrangements. In TCRdb, the immuneACCESS table is reduced to in-frame sequences with V and J assigned. These tables do not hold every clone; where another copy was compared, an unresolved V gene accounts for under half, and the others remain unexplained. V and J calls and clone size follow that table, whereas D and trimming were derived from the DNA. This sample is represented by about 270,000 clones; about nine tenths of them were singletons. The top ten hold 3% of the sample.

The source of this sequence is a woman in her forties or fifties who had recovered from COVID-19. The sample comprised PBMCs or T cells enriched from blood (not recorded which). The chain is made from TRBV5-1 and TRBJ2-7; 9 junctional bases match TRBD2. The CDR3 region: CASSWSSGSSYEQYF. The DNA reads as follows: TGCGCCAGCAGTTGGAGTAGCGGGAGCTCCTACGAGCAGTACTTC.